This T cell receptor beta chain came from a study of cytomegalovirus exposure and HLA in healthy donors. Here immunoSEQ multiplex PCR was the method, and the copy in TCRdb shows in-frame clones only, minus some. The repertoire holds some 98,000 clones, with approximately 88% as singletons. For this clone: What it binds is unknown.

The CDR3 totals 11 residues. Per the germline V gene, CDR1 is LNHDA and CDR2 is SQIVND (reference sequence). V shed 7 bases and J shed 3 bases, with 7 bases lying between them. Study-wide findings and caveats: Altogether, 150 or so TCR beta chains were recorded as cytomegalovirus-associated. Using the classifier, cytomegalovirus status was reportedly diagnosed with high specificity and sensitivity.

The V and J genes are TRBV19 and TRBJ2-7, with D possibly being TRBD1 (5 bases). Sequencing input: PBMCs. The receptor was derived from a woman in her 30s in good health and CMV-seronegative. CDR3 sequence (DNA): TGTGCCAGTACTGACAGCTACGAGCAGTACTTC. The encoded protein is CASTDSYEQYF. Full variable domain (rest looked up from reference TRBV19 and TRBJ2-7): DGGITQSPKYLFRKEGQNVTLSCEQNLNHDAMYWYRQDPGQGLRLIYYSQIVNDFQKGDIAEGYSVSREKKESFPLTVTSAQKNPTAFYLCASTDSYEQYFGPGTRLTVT.